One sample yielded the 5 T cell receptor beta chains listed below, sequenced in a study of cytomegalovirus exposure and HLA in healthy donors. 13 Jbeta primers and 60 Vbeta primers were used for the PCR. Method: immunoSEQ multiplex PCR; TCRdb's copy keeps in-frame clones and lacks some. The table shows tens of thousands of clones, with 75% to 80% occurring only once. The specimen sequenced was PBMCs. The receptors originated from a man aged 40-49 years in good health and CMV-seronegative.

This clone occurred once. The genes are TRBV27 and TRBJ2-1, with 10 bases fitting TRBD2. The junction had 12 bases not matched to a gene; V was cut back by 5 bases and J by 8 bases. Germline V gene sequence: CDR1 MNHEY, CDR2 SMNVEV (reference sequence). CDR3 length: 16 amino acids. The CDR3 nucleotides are TGTGCCAGCAGTCCTTATCTACTAGCGGGACATTATGAGCAGTTCTTC. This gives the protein CASSPYLLAGHYEQFF.

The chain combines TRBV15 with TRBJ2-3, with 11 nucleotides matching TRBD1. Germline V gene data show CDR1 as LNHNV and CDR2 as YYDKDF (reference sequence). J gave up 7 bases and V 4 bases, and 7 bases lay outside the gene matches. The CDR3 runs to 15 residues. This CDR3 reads CATSTRTGGVNTQYF. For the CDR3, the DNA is TGTGCCACCAGCACCAGGACAGGGGGCGTGAATACGCAGTATTTT.

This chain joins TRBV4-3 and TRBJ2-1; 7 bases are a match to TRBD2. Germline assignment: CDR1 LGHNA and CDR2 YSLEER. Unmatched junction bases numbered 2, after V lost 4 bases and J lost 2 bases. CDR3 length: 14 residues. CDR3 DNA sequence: TGCGCCAGCAGCCCGAGCGGGGCCTACAATGAGCAGTTCTTC. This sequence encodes CASSPSGAYNEQFF.

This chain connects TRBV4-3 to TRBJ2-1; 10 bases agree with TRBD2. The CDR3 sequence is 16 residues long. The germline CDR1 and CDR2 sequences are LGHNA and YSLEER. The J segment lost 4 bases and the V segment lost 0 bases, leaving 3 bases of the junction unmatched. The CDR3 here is CASSQEGSGRYNEQFF. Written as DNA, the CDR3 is TGCGCCAGCAGCCAAGAGGGTAGCGGGAGGTACAATGAGCAGTTCTTC.

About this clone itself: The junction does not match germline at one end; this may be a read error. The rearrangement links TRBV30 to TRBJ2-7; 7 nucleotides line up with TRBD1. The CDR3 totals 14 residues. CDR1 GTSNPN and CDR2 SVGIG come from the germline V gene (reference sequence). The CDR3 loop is CAWTIGGAYYEQCF. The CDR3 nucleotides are TGTGCCTGGACAATAGGGGGCGCCTACTACGAGCAGTGCTTC.